Following are 5 T cell receptor beta chains from one sample sequenced in a study of T cell responses to AZD1222 COVID-19 vaccine. TCRdb keeps only in-frame clones here, not all; method: immunoSEQ multiplex PCR. The table has 100,000 to 120,000 clones, roughly 90% seen once. The specimen was peripheral blood, collected on day 0 of AZD1222 vaccination. These receptors all come from an adult in good health.

The chain is built from TRBV9 and TRBJ1-1; 7 nucleotides line up with TRBD1. CDR1 and CDR2 from the germline V gene are SGDLS and YYNGEE. V gave up 3 bases and J gave up 1 base; unmatched junction bases: 3. This CDR3 has 14 residues. CDR3 protein: CASSATGANTEAFF. As DNA, the CDR3 is TGTGCCAGCAGCGCAACAGGGGCGAACACTGAAGCTTTCTTT.

The chain uses TRBV5-4 and TRBJ2-7, with D perhaps TRBD1 or TRBD2 (5 bases each). V was clipped by 4 bases and J by 6 bases, with 20 bases between them. In germline, CDR1 is SGHNT, CDR2 YYREEE (reference sequence). This CDR3 comprises 15 residues. The CDR3 nucleotides read TGTGCCAGCAGCAGACCCGGGACGGAGAAACTCGAGCAGTACTTC. Translation: CASSRPGTEKLEQYF.

The V call is TRBV7-9, the J call TRBJ2-1; D gene uncertain. With 4 bases removed from V and 6 bases from J, the gap between germline ends came to 10 bases. CDR3 size: 13 residues. Germline lookup yields CDR1 SEHNR and CDR2 FQNEAQ (reference sequence). The CDR3 spells CASSSQYSNEQFF. DNA of the CDR3: TGTGCCAGCAGCTCTCAATACAGCAATGAGCAGTTCTTC.

The CDR3 DNA follows: TGTGCCAGCAGCCAAGGGCTGGATGGCTACACCTTC. It encodes CASSQGLDGYTF. This chain joins TRBV14 and TRBJ1-2; D is uncertain. The CDR3 consists of 12 residues. Between the trimmed V and J ends, which lost 1 base and 6 bases, there was a span of 6 bases. The germline CDR1 and CDR2 sequences are SGHDN and FVKESK.

The CDR3 nucleotides read TGTGCCAGCAGCTCTACAGGGGGTTCACCCCTCCACTTT. This sequence encodes CASSSTGGSPLHF. The chain carries TRBV7-8 and TRBJ1-6; 8 nucleotides agree with TRBD1. The CDR3 has 13 amino acids. CDR1 and CDR2 (germline): SGHVS, FQNEAQ. V was clipped by 4 bases and J by 9 bases; unmatched bases: 2.